The 30 T cell receptor beta chains below were found in one sample sequenced in a study of PD-L1 blockade in urothelial cancer. The protocol was immunoSEQ multiplex PCR, while the TCRdb copy is restricted to in-frame clones and leaves out a portion. The repertoire holds around 40,000 clones, approximately 81% seen once, with 2.6% in the top ten. Time point meaning: peripheral blood 6 weeks after treatment start. Specimen: PBMCs, collected around atezolizumab (anti-PD-L1) treatment. These receptors came from a man in his sixties or seventies with urothelial cancer.

The chain carries TRBV10-1 and TRBJ2-3, with 7 positions matching TRBD1. Per the germline V gene, CDR1 is WNHNN and CDR2 is SYGVQD (reference sequence). The CDR3 is made up of 13 amino acids. The V gene end was trimmed by 4 bases and the J gene end by 5 bases; junction bases not matched to a gene: 3. CDR3 sequence (DNA): TGCGCCAGCAGTGTAGGGGGCGTAGATACGCAGTATTTT. It is translated as CASSVGGVDTQYF.

The chain links TRBV5-1 to TRBJ2-7; no clear D. The V and J ends lost 0 bases and 2 bases respectively, with 9 bases between them. The CDR3 spans 14 residues. Germline CDR1 SGHRS, CDR2 YFSETQ. The CDR3 DNA follows: TGCGCCAGCAGCTTGGGGGCAGCCACCTACGAGCAGTACTTC. Translating gives CASSLGAATYEQYF. Together with reference TRBV5-1 and TRBJ2-7, the CDR3 gives the full variable domain: KAGVTQTPRYLIKTRGQQVTLSCSPISGHRSVSWYQQTPGQGLQFLFEYFSETQRNKGNFPGRFSGRQFSNSRSEMNVSTLELGDSALYLCASSLGAATYEQYFGPGTRLTVT.

V is TRBV15 and J is TRBJ1-1; 9 bases line up with TRBD1. The V gene's germline CDR1 is LNHNV and CDR2 YYDKDF (reference sequence). The CDR3 runs 13 residues. With 8 bases clipped from V and 7 bases from J, the junction kept 8 bases outside the gene matches. The CDR3 nucleotides read TGTGCCACCCGGAGGGACAGGGTCGATGAAGCTTTCTTT. This translates into CATRRDRVDEAFF. The full variable domain, completed using reference TRBV15 and TRBJ1-1, is DAMVIQNPRYQVTQFGKPVTLSCSQTLNHNVMYWYQQKSSQAPKLLFHYYDKDFNNEADTPDNFQSRRPNTSFCFLDIRSPGLGDTAMYLCATRRDRVDEAFFGQGTRLTVV.

The chain recombines TRBV2 with TRBJ2-1, with 8 bases aligning to TRBD2. The germline V gene has CDR1 SNHLY and CDR2 FYNNEI. This CDR3 is built from 14 residues. V dropped 6 bases and J dropped 6; count of bases not matched to a gene: 7. CDR3 sequence (DNA): TGTGCCAGCAGCGGCACTAGCGGAGGCAATGAGCAGTTCTTC. It specifies CASSGTSGGNEQFF.

The V call is TRBV14, the J call TRBJ1-3, with no clear D. CDR1 and CDR2 from the germline V gene are SGHDN and FVKESK. CDR3 length equals 14 residues. Trimming pared 6 bases from V and 0 bases from J, leaving 9 bases between. CDR3 residues: CASSRISSGNTIYF. The CDR3, as DNA: TGTGCCAGCAGTCGTATTAGCTCTGGAAACACCATATATTTT.

V gene TRBV30 combines with J gene TRBJ2-5, with D possibly TRBD2 on 6 matching bases. CDR3 size: 11 residues. V lost 3 bases, J lost 9 bases, and 11 bases lay in between. The germline CDR1 and CDR2 sequences are GTSNPN and SVGIG (reference sequence). The CDR3 is CAWRTPGAQYF. The CDR3, as DNA: TGTGCCTGGAGGACCCCGGGGGCCCAGTACTTC.

The chain has TRBV10-3 and TRBJ2-3; TRBD2 aligns across 9 bases. The CDR3 totals 15 residues. Germline V gene data show CDR1 as ENHRY and CDR2 as SYGVKD. J lost 6 bases, V lost 5 bases, and 9 bases had no gene match. For the CDR3, the DNA is TGTGCCATCAGTCGAGAAGCGGGAGGTTTGGATACGCAGTATTTT. Translated: CAISREAGGLDTQYF.

V gene TRBV5-4 combines with J gene TRBJ2-5; 7 nucleotides line up with TRBD2. V was pared by 4 bases and J by 3 bases, with 6 bases of the junction left unmatched. Germline CDR1 and CDR2: SGHNT and YYREEE (reference sequence). The CDR3 covers 14 residues. The CDR3: CASSQTSRKETQYF. In DNA form, the CDR3 reads TGTGCCAGCAGCCAGACTAGCAGAAAAGAGACCCAGTACTTC. Based on the CDR3 plus reference TRBV5-4 and TRBJ2-5, the full variable domain is ETGVTQSPTHLIKTRGQQVTLRCSSQSGHNTVSWYQQALGQGPQFIFQYYREEENGRGNFPPRFSGLQFPNYSSELNVNALELDDSALYLCASSQTSRKETQYFGPGTRLLVL.

This chain connects TRBV30 to TRBJ2-5, with D tentatively TRBD2 (6 bases). The germline V gene encodes CDR1 GTSNPN and CDR2 SVGIG (reference sequence). Trimming stripped 2 bases from V and 0 bases from J, with 16 bases between. The CDR3 has 16 amino acids. The CDR3 loop is CAWSRSSGTYQETQYF. The DNA for the CDR3 is TGTGCCTGGAGTCGTAGTAGCGGTACCTACCAAGAGACCCAGTACTTC.

This chain joins TRBV11-1 and TRBJ1-5; 7 bases are shared with TRBD1. Germline trimming cut 1 base from V and 3 bases from J; bases unmatched to any gene: 3. There are 15 residues in the CDR3. Germline V gene lookup returns CDR1 SGHAT and CDR2 FQDESV (reference sequence). The CDR3 coding sequence is TGTGCCAGCAGCTTAGGGACAGGCCTCAATCAGCCCCAGCATTTT. Its translation: CASSLGTGLNQPQHF.

This chain joins TRBV2 and TRBJ1-6; TRBD1 aligns across 8 bases. V lost 5 bases, J lost 3 bases, and 9 bases stayed unmatched. The CDR3 spans 17 residues. CDR1 SNHLY and CDR2 FYNNEI come from the germline V gene. The CDR3 region is CASSPTGTGNYNSPLHF. The DNA for the CDR3 is TGTGCCAGCAGTCCTACCGGGACAGGCAACTATAATTCACCCCTCCACTTT.

The rearrangement links TRBV5-1 to TRBJ1-1; TRBD1 might be the D (5 bases). Per germline, CDR1 SGHRS and CDR2 YFSETQ. Between the trimmed V and J ends, which lost 0 bases and 3 bases, there was a span of 12 bases. This CDR3 has 15 amino acids. CDR3 bases: TGCGCCAGCAGCTTGGTCCCGGGGGGGGACACTGAAGCTTTCTTT. This translates into CASSLVPGGDTEAFF.

The rearrangement links TRBV6-1 to TRBJ2-3; 7 nucleotides align to TRBD1. The CDR3 consists of 14 residues. J gave up 1 base and V 11 bases, and 9 bases lay outside the gene matches. Germline V gives CDR1 MNHNS, CDR2 SASEGT. This CDR3 reads CAGLGGGRTDTQYF. The CDR3 coding sequence is TGTGCCGGCTTAGGGGGCGGACGCACAGATACGCAGTATTTT.

This sequence joins TRBV5-1 and TRBJ2-3; TRBD2 matches 11 bases. This CDR3 is 16 amino acids long. Germline V gene sequence: CDR1 SGHRS, CDR2 YFSETQ. The J segment lost 4 bases and the V segment lost 2 bases, leaving 6 bases of the junction unmatched. CDR3 DNA sequence: TGCGCCAGCAGCTTCACTAGCGGGAGCCGGTCAGATACGCAGTATTTT. Translating it yields CASSFTSGSRSDTQYF.

V usage is TRBV29-1 and J usage is TRBJ1-2, with D possibly matching TRBD1 (5 bases). CDR1 SQVTM and CDR2 ANQGSEA come from the germline V gene. This CDR3 has 12 residues. V dropped 3 bases and J dropped 2 bases, with 7 bases sitting between them. CDR3 residues: CSVETVNYGYTF. The CDR3 DNA is TGCAGCGTTGAGACAGTAAACTATGGCTACACCTTC.

V is TRBV18 and J is TRBJ1-3; D unclear. Trimming cost V 6 bases and J 0 bases, with 12 bases left between them. The CDR3 length is 15 residues. Germline CDR1 and CDR2: KGHSH and LQKENI. CDR3 region: CASSLEHSSGNTIYF. CDR3 in DNA: TGTGCCAGCTCCCTAGAACATAGCTCTGGAAACACCATATATTTT.

The chain links TRBV6-1 to TRBJ2-3, with no clear D. Per the germline V gene, CDR1 is MNHNS and CDR2 is SASEGT. V lost 3 bases and J lost 2, with 9 bases in between. The CDR3 runs to 14 residues. The CDR3: CASSDGSSTDTQYF. CDR3 in DNA: TGTGCCAGCAGTGATGGCAGTTCCACAGATACGCAGTATTTT.

This rearrangement joins TRBV14 to TRBJ2-2; a weak D match, TRBD2 (5 bases). The length of the CDR3 is 19 residues. V lost 1 base and J lost 5, with 23 bases in between. Per germline, CDR1 SGHDN and CDR2 FVKESK. In nucleotides, the CDR3 is TGTGCCAGCAGCCAAGCGAATGGCGGGCCGCTCACAAGAACCGGGGAGCTGTTTTTT. Amino acid sequence: CASSQANGGPLTRTGELFF.

The gene calls are TRBV18 and TRBJ2-3; 8 positions agree with TRBD1. The V segment lost 4 bases and the J segment 3 bases; nucleotides outside the gene matches: 3. CDR3 length: 14 residues. Germline V gene sequence: CDR1 KGHSH, CDR2 LQKENI. CDR3 DNA: TGTGCCAGCTCACTACGACAGGGGACAGATACGCAGTATTTT. It encodes CASSLRQGTDTQYF.

This clone was recorded only once. The rearrangement joins TRBV5-1 to TRBJ2-1; TRBD2 agrees at 12 bases. With V trimmed by 4 bases and J by 7 bases, 6 bases remained unmatched. The germline V gene encodes CDR1 SGHRS and CDR2 YFSETQ. The length of the CDR3 is 15 residues. The CDR3 spells CASSRTSGIRNEQFF. The CDR3 DNA reads TGCGCCAGCAGCCGGACTAGCGGGATACGGAATGAGCAGTTCTTC.

V is TRBV9 and J is TRBJ1-2; 9 nucleotides align to TRBD1. Losses at the gene ends were 6 bases for V and 2 bases for J; bases not matched to a gene: 5. Germline assignment: CDR1 SGDLS and CDR2 YYNGEE. The CDR3 consists of 14 residues. CDR3 in DNA: TGTGCCAGCAACGGACAGGGGAAGAACTATGGCTACACCTTC. This sequence encodes CASNGQGKNYGYTF.

The chain employs TRBV6-1 and TRBJ2-3; 9 bases match TRBD1. In germline, CDR1 is MNHNS, CDR2 SASEGT. The trim removed 0 bases at V and 4 bases at J, leaving 8 bases unmatched. CDR3 size: 17 residues. The CDR3 DNA reads TGTGCCAGCAGTGAAGCTGGGGGACAGGGTGTACCAGATACGCAGTATTTT. It specifies CASSEAGGQGVPDTQYF.

V usage is TRBV5-1 and J usage is TRBJ2-6; D unresolved. CDR1 and CDR2 (germline): SGHRS, YFSETQ. Trimming removed 0 bases at V and 0 bases at J, with 4 bases between. The CDR3 spans 15 residues. For the CDR3, the DNA is TGCGCCAGCAGCTTGGCAGGCTCTGGGGCCAACGTCCTGACTTTC. Protein: CASSLAGSGANVLTF.

The chain is built from TRBV5-1 and TRBJ2-1; TRBD2 is a possible D gene (5 bases). Trimming pared 0 bases from V and 0 bases from J, leaving 10 bases between. There are 16 residues in the CDR3. The germline V gene has CDR1 SGHRS and CDR2 YFSETQ. In DNA form, the CDR3 reads TGCGCCAGCAGCTTGGATGGCGGGTCCTCCTACAATGAGCAGTTCTTC. This gives the protein CASSLDGGSSYNEQFF.

This clone ranks as medium-sized. V usage is TRBV2 and J usage is TRBJ2-2; 9 positions match TRBD1. V was pared by 6 bases and J by 0 bases, with 5 bases of the junction left unmatched. The CDR3 has 16 residues. Germline V gives CDR1 SNHLY, CDR2 FYNNEI. Here the CDR3 reads CASRLNRGPNTGELFF. The CDR3, as DNA: TGTGCCAGCAGACTTAACAGGGGGCCGAACACCGGGGAGCTGTTTTTT. Supplemented by reference TRBV2 and TRBJ2-2, the full variable domain reads EPEVTQTPSHQVTQMGQEVILRCVPISNHLYFYWYRQILGQKVEFLVSFYNNEISEKSEIFDDQFSVERPDGSNFTLKIRSTKLEDSAMYFCASRLNRGPNTGELFFGEGSRLTVL.

The chain has TRBV5-5 and TRBJ1-5, with a possible D match to TRBD1 (5 bases). Germline V gene data show CDR1 as SGHKS and CDR2 as YYEKEE (reference sequence). The CDR3 runs to 18 residues. The V end was cut by 0 bases, the J end by 1 base, with 17 bases between. This chain's CDR3 is CASSLGQGGLASNQPQHF. Here the CDR3 DNA reads TGTGCCAGCAGCTTGGGGCAGGGTGGCCTTGCCAGCAATCAGCCCCAGCATTTT.

V is TRBV5-1 and J is TRBJ2-3, with D uncertain. Per germline, CDR1 SGHRS and CDR2 YFSETQ. The V and J ends lost 1 base and 0 bases respectively, with 6 bases between them. CDR3 length: 14 amino acids. The CDR3, as DNA: TGCGCCAGCAGCTTGTTAACTAGCACAGATACGCAGTATTTT. It codes for CASSLLTSTDTQYF.

V gene TRBV5-1 combines with J gene TRBJ2-3; D may be TRBD1 (6 bases). V was shortened by 2 bases and J by 0 bases, with 13 bases between the two germline ends. CDR3 length: 16 amino acids. The germline gives CDR1 SGHRS, CDR2 YFSETQ. CDR3 bases: TGCGCCAGCAGCTTAGAAGGACAGTATAGCACAGATACGCAGTATTTT. This encodes CASSLEGQYSTDTQYF.

This clone was observed a single time. This chain uses TRBV9 with TRBJ2-2; 8 bases fit TRBD2. This CDR3 contains 15 residues. The germline V gene has CDR1 SGDLS and CDR2 YYNGEE. With 5 bases clipped from V and 4 bases from J, the junction kept 7 bases outside the gene matches. CDR3 DNA: TGTGCCAGCAGGCCGGGTAGCGGGACCACCGGGGAGCTGTTTTTT. It specifies CASRPGSGTTGELFF.

This clone was picked up a small number of times. For the CDR3, the DNA is TGCGCCGGCTCCTCGGAGCGGGAGGCCTACGAGCAGTACTTC. This encodes CAGSSEREAYEQYF. The rearrangement links TRBV10-1 to TRBJ2-7; 9 bases agree with TRBD2. CDR1 and CDR2 from the germline V gene are WNHNN and SYGVQD (reference sequence). The J segment lost 2 bases and the V segment lost 11 bases, leaving 10 bases of the junction unmatched. The CDR3 consists of 14 residues.